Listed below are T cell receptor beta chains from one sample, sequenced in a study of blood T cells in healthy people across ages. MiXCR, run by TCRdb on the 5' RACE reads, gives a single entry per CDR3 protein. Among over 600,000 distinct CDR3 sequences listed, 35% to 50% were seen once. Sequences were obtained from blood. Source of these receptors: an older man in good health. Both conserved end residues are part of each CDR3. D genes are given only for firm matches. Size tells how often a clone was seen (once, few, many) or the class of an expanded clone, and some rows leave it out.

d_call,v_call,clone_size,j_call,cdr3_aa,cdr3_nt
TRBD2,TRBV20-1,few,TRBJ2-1,CSAKLAGGLNEQFF,TGCAGTGCCAAATTAGCGGGAGGGCTCAATGAGCAGTTCTTC
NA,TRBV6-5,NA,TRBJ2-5,CAGSTGGTLRETQYF,TGTGCCGGCAGCACCGGTGGAACGTTACGGGAGACCCAGTACTTC
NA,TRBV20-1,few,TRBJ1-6,CSARDPAGTGPLPLHF,TGCAGTGCTAGGGATCCCGCCGGGACTGGACCCTTACCCCTCCACTTT
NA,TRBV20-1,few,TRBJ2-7,CSARERRSYEQYF,TGCAGTGCTAGAGAGAGACGGTCCTACGAGCAGTACTTC
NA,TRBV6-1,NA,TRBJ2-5,CASRRLKGQETQYF,TGTGCCAGCCGACGGCTAAAGGGGCAAGAGACCCAGTACTTC
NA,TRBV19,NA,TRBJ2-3,CASRFLDGGYTDTQYF,TGTGCCAGTAGGTTCCTGGACGGGGGTTACACAGATACGCAGTATTTT
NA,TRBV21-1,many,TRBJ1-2,CASTSEDGQGDGYTF,TGTGCCAGCACCAGCGAGGACGGACAGGGCGATGGCTACACCTTC
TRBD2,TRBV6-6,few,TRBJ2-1,CASSWTSEPFF,TGTGCCAGCAGCTGGACTAGCGAGCCGTTCTTC
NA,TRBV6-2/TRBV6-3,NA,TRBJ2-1,CASSYVIGTPRDEQFF,TGTGCCAGCAGTTACGTGATAGGGACCCCTCGGGATGAGCAGTTCTTC
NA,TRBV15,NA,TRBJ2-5,CATSREDRPRGQETQYF,TGTGCCACCAGCAGAGAGGACAGACCGAGAGGCCAAGAGACCCAGTACTTC
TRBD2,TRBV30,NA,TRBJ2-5,CAWTSGVTGTQYF,TGTGCCTGGACGAGCGGGGTAACCGGGACCCAGTACTTC
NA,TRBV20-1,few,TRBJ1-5,CSASPTGGTNQPQHF,TGCAGTGCTAGCCCCACCGGGGGGACGAATCAGCCCCAGCATTTT
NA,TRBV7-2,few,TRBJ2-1,CASSLYWSGSSYNEQFF,TGTGCCAGCAGCCTCTATTGGTCGGGTAGCTCCTACAATGAGCAGTTCTTC
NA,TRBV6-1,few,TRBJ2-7,CASGRDTTSYEQYF,TGTGCCAGCGGCCGGGACACAACCTCCTACGAGCAGTACTTC
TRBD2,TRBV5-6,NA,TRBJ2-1,CASSFPGGERFF,TGTGCCAGCAGCTTCCCGGGAGGGGAGCGGTTCTTC
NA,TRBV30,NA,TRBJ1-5,CAWRSKGTQHF,TGTGCCTGGAGAAGCAAAGGTACCCAGCATTTT
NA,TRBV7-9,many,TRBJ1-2,CATFTGTPNRVYGYTF,TGTGCCACCTTTACCGGGACTCCTAATCGAGTCTATGGCTACACCTTC